The 13 T cell receptor beta chains below were found in one sample sequenced in a study of cytomegalovirus exposure and HLA in healthy donors. PCR amplification relied on 60 Vbeta primers (plus 13 Jbeta primers). Sequenced by immunoSEQ multiplex PCR; TCRdb stores in-frame clones only, minus some. The repertoire includes 100,000 to 150,000 clones, around 80% of them detected once, and 1.4% to 1.5% sits in the top ten. The specimen sequenced was PBMCs. These receptors originate from a female donor in good health and CMV-seronegative.

J is TRBJ2-1 and V is TRBV11-2, with D maybe TRBD2 (7 bases). Germline CDR1 is SGHAT and CDR2 is FQNNGV. Trimming took off 8 bases at V and 2 bases at J, with 10 bases between the two ends. This CDR3 region has 13 residues. DNA for the CDR3: TGTGCCAGCGGGGAGGGGGCCTACAATGAGCAGTTCTTC. This gives the protein CASGEGAYNEQFF.

The chain uses TRBV7-9 and TRBJ2-3; a weak D match, TRBD1 (5 bases). Between the trimmed V and J ends, which lost 0 bases and 2 bases, there was a span of 9 bases. CDR3 length: 15 residues. Germline V gives CDR1 SEHNR, CDR2 FQNEAQ (reference sequence). The DNA for the CDR3 is TGTGCCAGCAGCTTAGCAGGGGCCTTCACAGATACGCAGTATTTT. Its protein is CASSLAGAFTDTQYF.

The chain has TRBV9 and TRBJ1-1; tentative D call: TRBD1 (6 bases). The CDR3 has 16 amino acids. Trimming shortened V by 1 base and J by 0 bases, and 13 bases separated the two germline ends. In germline, CDR1 is SGDLS, CDR2 YYNGEE. The CDR3 is CASSVSTGSLNTEAFF. CDR3 coding DNA: TGTGCCAGCAGCGTATCAACAGGGAGTTTGAACACTGAAGCTTTCTTT.

About this clone: At one end, the junction sequence differs from germline, possibly due to a read error. V usage is TRBV6-4 and J usage is TRBJ2-1; 8 bases agree with TRBD2. This CDR3 is 16 amino acids long. Germline V gene data show CDR1 as MRHNA and CDR2 as SNTAGT. The CDR3 DNA reads as TGTGCCAGCTGTGAGTGGCGGGGGGCCTTGTGCAATGAGCAGTTCTTC. Its protein product is CASCEWRGALCNEQFF.

This clone was seen a few times. The chain recombines TRBV5-4 with TRBJ2-3, with D possibly matching TRBD2 (5 bases). The germline V gene has CDR1 SGHNT and CDR2 YYREEE (reference sequence). V was shortened by 4 bases and J by 2 bases, with 11 bases between the two germline ends. The CDR3 length is 14 residues. The chain's CDR3 is CASSSGLSTDTQYF. CDR3 DNA sequence: TGTGCCAGCAGCAGCGGACTTTCCACAGATACGCAGTATTTT.

The chain links TRBV15 to TRBJ2-1; D is undetermined. V was pared by 5 bases and J by 4 bases, with 3 bases between. Looked up from germline, CDR1 is LNHNV and CDR2 is YYDKDF (reference sequence). CDR3 length equals 11 residues. CDR3 DNA: TGTGCCACCAGCTCTTACAATGAGCAGTTCTTC. The encoded protein is CATSSYNEQFF.

This chain joins TRBV5-4 and TRBJ1-2; D is undetermined. Germline lookup yields CDR1 SGHNT and CDR2 YYREEE (reference sequence). Trimming shortened V by 0 bases and J by 0 bases, and 9 bases separated the two germline ends. CDR3 size: 15 residues. The CDR3 DNA reads TGTGCCAGCAGCTTGGCCCACGGAGCTAACTATGGCTACACCTTC. Encoded protein: CASSLAHGANYGYTF.

V usage is TRBV28 and J usage is TRBJ1-2; weak D call: TRBD1 (6 bases). Germline V gives CDR1 MDHEN, CDR2 SYDVKM. The V and J ends lost 3 bases and 3 bases respectively, with 11 bases between them. This CDR3 has 14 amino acids. CDR3 sequence reads: CASSLGARDYGYTF. The CDR3 nucleotides are TGTGCCAGCAGTTTGGGGGCGCGAGACTATGGCTACACCTTC.

On this clone: One junction end disagrees with the germline gene, perhaps due to a read error. V and J are TRBV4-3 and TRBJ2-7; TRBD2 matches at 7 bases. This CDR3 region has 16 residues. Germline V CDR1 and CDR2: LGHNA, YSLEER. The CDR3 region is CASSQDYPAGHYERYF. CDR3 sequence (DNA): TGCGCCAGCAGCCAAGATTATCCAGCGGGGCACTACGAGCGGTACTTC.

The genes are TRBV6-1 and TRBJ2-1; 8 nucleotides line up with TRBD2. Germline V gene lookup returns CDR1 MNHNS and CDR2 SASEGT. The trim removed 7 bases at V and 9 bases at J, leaving 8 bases unmatched. The CDR3 runs to 13 residues. CDR3 loop: CASKREGHGEQFF. The DNA of the CDR3 is TGTGCCAGCAAACGGGAGGGCCATGGTGAGCAGTTCTTC.

This rearrangement joins TRBV5-1 to TRBJ1-2, with TRBD1 matching 8 bases. V dropped 4 bases and J dropped 5; count of bases not matched to a gene: 7. The CDR3 sequence is 14 residues long. Germline V gene sequence: CDR1 SGHRS, CDR2 YFSETQ. CDR3 DNA sequence: TGCGCCAGCAGCCCAGGGGGCGAGGTTTATGGCTACACCTTC. Encoded protein: CASSPGGEVYGYTF. Drawing the rest from reference TRBV5-1 and TRBJ1-2, the complete variable domain is KAGVTQTPRYLIKTRGQQVTLSCSPISGHRSVSWYQQTPGQGLQFLFEYFSETQRNKGNFPGRFSGRQFSNSRSEMNVSTLELGDSALYLCASSPGGEVYGYTFGSGTRLTVV.

The chain has TRBV7-8 and TRBJ2-3; TRBD2 matches at 10 bases. V was pared by 9 bases and J by 1 base, with 4 bases of the junction left unmatched. There are 14 residues in the CDR3. CDR1 SGHVS and CDR2 FQNEAQ come from the germline V gene. In DNA, the CDR3 is TGTGCCAGTCTAGCGGGAGCCGGCACAGATACGCAGTATTTT. It yields the protein CASLAGAGTDTQYF.

This chain's CDR3 is CAWSVPSRFGLATAYEQYF. CDR3 sequence (DNA): TGTGCCTGGAGTGTTCCGTCTCGGTTTGGGCTAGCGACCGCCTACGAGCAGTACTTC. The chain combines TRBV30 with TRBJ2-7; D is possibly TRBD2 (6 bases). Germline V CDR1 and CDR2: GTSNPN, SVGIG (reference sequence). The CDR3 is 19 residues long. Trimming took 0 bases from V and 2 from J, leaving 26 bases between them.